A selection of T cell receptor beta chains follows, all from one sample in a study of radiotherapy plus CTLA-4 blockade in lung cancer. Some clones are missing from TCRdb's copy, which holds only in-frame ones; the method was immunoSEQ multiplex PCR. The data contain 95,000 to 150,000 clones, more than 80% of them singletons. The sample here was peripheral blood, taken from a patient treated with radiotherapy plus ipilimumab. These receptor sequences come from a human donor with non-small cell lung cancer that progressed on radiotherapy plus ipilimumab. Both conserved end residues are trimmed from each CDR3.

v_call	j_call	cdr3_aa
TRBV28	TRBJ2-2	ASSLVGTGELF
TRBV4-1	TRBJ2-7	ASRDNSYEQY
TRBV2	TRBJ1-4	ASLRGAPGGTNEKLF
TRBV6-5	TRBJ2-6	ASQKGPGANVLT
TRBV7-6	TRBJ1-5	ASSVLAGTGGYSNQPQH
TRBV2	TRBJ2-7	ASSQGLFYEQY
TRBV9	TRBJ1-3	ASSVELQGNTIY
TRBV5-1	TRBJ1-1	ASSSGTEPVLNTEAF
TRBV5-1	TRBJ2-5	ASSLVGGQGQETQY
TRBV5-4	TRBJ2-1	ASSLVQGNEQF
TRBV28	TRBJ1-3	ASSFGQVTGNTIY
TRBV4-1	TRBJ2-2	ASSRLPGKTLKNTGELF
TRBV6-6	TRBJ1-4	ASGNPRNEKLF
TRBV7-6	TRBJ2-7	ASSLIAGRGQDEQY
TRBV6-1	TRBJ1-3	ASTQGISGNTIY
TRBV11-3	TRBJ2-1	ASSLGTSGTVEQF
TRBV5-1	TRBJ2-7	ASRARLTTSGRGYEQY
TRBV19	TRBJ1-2	ASSTGQTTFYGYT
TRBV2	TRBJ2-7	ASSELVGSDEQY
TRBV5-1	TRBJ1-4	ASSSGRAANEKLF
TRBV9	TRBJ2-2	ASSVPGSSGELF
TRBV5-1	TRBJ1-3	ASSLEGDSGNTIY
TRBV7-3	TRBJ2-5	ASSLLAGETQY
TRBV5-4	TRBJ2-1	ASSFRTSDYNEQF
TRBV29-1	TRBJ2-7	SVALGLASSYEQY
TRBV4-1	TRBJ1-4	ASSPPGKGPEKLF
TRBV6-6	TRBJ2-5	ASSYPGERETQY
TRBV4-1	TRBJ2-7	ASSQDPSGSVYEQY
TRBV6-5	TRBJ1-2	ASAAEGLRGYT
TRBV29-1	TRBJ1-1	SVGGDLQAF
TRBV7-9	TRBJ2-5	ASSLGREGSGTQY
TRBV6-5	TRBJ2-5	ASSLKAGLQTQY
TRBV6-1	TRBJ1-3	ASRNRGGGNTIY
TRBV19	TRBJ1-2	ASSTPPMGWGYT
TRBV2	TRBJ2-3	ASRRLDGRGDTQY
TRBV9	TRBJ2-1	ASSPSPGTVYNEQF
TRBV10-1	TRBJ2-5	ASSGQTSGRETQY
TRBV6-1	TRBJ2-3	ASSGGSVPGTQY